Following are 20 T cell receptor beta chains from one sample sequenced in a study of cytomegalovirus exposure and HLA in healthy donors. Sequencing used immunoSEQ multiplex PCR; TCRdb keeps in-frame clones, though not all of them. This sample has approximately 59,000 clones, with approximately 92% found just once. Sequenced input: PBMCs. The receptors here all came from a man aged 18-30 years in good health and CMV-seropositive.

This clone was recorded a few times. The CDR3 coding sequence is TGTGCCGGGGACAGTAACACTGAAGCTTTCTTT. Protein: CAGDSNTEAFF. The chain uses TRBV30 and TRBJ1-1; TRBD1 matches at 7 bases. V was clipped by 8 bases and J by 2 bases; unmatched bases: 2. CDR3 length equals 11 residues. Germline V gene data show CDR1 as GTSNPN and CDR2 as SVGIG (reference sequence).

CDR3 in amino acids: CASSYLNTIYF. DNA of the CDR3: TGTGCCAGCAGTTACCTGAACACCATATATTTT. V gene TRBV6-5 combines with J gene TRBJ1-3, with D unclear. Trimming took off 2 bases at V and 7 bases at J, with 3 bases between the two ends. The CDR3 has 11 amino acids. Germline V lookup: CDR1 MNHEY, CDR2 SVGAGI.

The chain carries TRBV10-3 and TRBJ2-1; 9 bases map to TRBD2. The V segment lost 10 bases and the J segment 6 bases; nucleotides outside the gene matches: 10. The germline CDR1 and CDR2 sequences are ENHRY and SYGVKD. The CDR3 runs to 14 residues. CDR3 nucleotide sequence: TGTGCCACCGGACTAGCGCGAGGGGGCAATGAGCAGTTCTTC. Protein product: CATGLARGGNEQFF.

CDR3 sequence reads: CARSLYRDRGPPNYEQYF. The CDR3 region has the DNA TGTGCCAGAAGCTTGTACCGGGACAGGGGCCCTCCTAACTACGAGCAGTACTTC. The chain has TRBV5-3 and TRBJ2-7; 10 positions agree with TRBD1. TRBV5-3 is treated as an ORF (open reading frame) with a function not yet certain. J lost 3 bases, V lost 1 base, and 13 bases had no gene match. This CDR3 is 18 amino acids long.

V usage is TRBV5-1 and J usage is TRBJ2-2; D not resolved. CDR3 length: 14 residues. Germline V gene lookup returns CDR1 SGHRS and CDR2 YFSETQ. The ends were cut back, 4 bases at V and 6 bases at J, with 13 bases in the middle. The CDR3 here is CASSRFESSGELFF. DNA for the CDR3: TGCGCCAGCAGCCGGTTTGAATCTTCCGGGGAGCTGTTTTTT. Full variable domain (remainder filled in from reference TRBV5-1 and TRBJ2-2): KAGVTQTPRYLIKTRGQQVTLSCSPISGHRSVSWYQQTPGQGLQFLFEYFSETQRNKGNFPGRFSGRQFSNSRSEMNVSTLELGDSALYLCASSRFESSGELFFGEGSRLTVL.

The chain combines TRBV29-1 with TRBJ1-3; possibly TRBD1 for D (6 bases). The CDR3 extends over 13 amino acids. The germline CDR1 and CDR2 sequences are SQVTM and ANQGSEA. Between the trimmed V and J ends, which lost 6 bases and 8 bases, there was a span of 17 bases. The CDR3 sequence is CSVGGLSGDTIYF. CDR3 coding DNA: TGCAGCGTAGGGGGATTGTCTGGGGACACCATATATTTT. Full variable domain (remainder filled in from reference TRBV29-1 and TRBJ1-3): SAVISQKPSRDICQRGTSLTIQCQVDSQVTMMFWYRQQPGQSLTLIATANQGSEATYESGFVIDKFPISRPNLTFSTLTVSNMSPEDSSIYLCSVGGLSGDTIYFGEGSWLTVV.

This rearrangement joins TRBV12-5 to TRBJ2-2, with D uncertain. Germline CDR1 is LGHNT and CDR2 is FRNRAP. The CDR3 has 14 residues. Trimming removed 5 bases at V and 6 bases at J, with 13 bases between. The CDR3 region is CASGPLGYSGELFF. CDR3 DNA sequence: TGTGCTAGTGGTCCCCTGGGCTACTCCGGGGAGCTGTTTTTT.

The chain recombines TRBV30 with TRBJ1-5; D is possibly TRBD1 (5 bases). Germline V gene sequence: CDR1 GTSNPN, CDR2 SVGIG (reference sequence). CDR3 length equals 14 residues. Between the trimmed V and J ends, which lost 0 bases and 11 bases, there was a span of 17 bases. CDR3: CAWSVGQVIRAQHF. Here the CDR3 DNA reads TGTGCCTGGAGTGTCGGGCAGGTAATCAGGGCCCAGCATTTT.

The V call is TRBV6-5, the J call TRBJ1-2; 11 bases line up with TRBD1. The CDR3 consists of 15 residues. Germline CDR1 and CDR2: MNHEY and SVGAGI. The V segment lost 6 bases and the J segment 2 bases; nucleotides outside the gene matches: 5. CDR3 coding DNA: TGTGCCAGCAGCCCTCGGGACAGGGGGAACTATGGCTACACCTTC. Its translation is CASSPRDRGNYGYTF.

This CDR3 reads CASSELAGDRHTDTQYF. In DNA form, the CDR3 reads TGTGCCAGCAGTGAGCTAGCGGGAGATCGACACACAGATACGCAGTATTTT. The chain has TRBV6-4 and TRBJ2-3, with 10 bases aligning to TRBD2. The CDR3 has 17 amino acids. Germline CDR1 MRHNA, CDR2 SNTAGT. V lost 3 bases and J lost 2; bases outside the gene matches: 8.

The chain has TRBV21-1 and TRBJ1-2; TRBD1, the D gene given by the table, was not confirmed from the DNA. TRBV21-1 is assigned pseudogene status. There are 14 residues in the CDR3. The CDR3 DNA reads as TGTGCCAGCAGCAAAAATACAGGGGCCTATGGCTACACCTTC. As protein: CASSKNTGAYGYTF.

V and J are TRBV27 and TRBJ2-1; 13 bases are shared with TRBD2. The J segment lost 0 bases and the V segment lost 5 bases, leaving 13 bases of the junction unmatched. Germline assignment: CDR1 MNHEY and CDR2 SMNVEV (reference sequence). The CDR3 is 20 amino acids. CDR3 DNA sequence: TGTGCCAGCAGTATCCTTGGGGGACTAGCGGGATCCAGCTCCTACAATGAGCAGTTCTTC. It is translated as CASSILGGLAGSSSYNEQFF.

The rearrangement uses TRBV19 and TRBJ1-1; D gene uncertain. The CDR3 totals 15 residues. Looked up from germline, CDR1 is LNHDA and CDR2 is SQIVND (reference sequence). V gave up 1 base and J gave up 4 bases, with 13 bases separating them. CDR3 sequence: CASSIGGLPTTEAFF. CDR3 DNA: TGTGCCAGTAGTATAGGAGGGCTCCCTACCACTGAAGCTTTCTTT.

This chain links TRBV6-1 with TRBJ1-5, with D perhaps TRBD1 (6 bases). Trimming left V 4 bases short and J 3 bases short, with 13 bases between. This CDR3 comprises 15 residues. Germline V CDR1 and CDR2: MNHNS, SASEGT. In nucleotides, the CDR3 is TGTGCCAGCAGTGTGGAAAGGGGGTCCAATCAGCCCCAGCATTTT. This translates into CASSVERGSNQPQHF.

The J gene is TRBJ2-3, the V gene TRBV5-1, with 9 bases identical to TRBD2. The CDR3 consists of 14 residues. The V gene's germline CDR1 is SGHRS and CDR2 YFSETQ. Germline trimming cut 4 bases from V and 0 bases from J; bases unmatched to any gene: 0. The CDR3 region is CASSTSGSTDTQYF. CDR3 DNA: TGCGCCAGCAGCACTAGCGGGAGCACAGATACGCAGTATTTT. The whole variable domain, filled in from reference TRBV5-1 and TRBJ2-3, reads KAGVTQTPRYLIKTRGQQVTLSCSPISGHRSVSWYQQTPGQGLQFLFEYFSETQRNKGNFPGRFSGRQFSNSRSEMNVSTLELGDSALYLCASSTSGSTDTQYFGPGTRLTVL.

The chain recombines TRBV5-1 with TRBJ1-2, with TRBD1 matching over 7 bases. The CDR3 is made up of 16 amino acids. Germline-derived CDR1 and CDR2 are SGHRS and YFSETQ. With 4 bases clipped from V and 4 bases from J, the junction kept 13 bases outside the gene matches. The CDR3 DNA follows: TGCGCCAGCAGCCCCGGGCATGTAGGGGGCGGCTATGGCTACACCTTC. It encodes CASSPGHVGGGYGYTF. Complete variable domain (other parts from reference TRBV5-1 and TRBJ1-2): KAGVTQTPRYLIKTRGQQVTLSCSPISGHRSVSWYQQTPGQGLQFLFEYFSETQRNKGNFPGRFSGRQFSNSRSEMNVSTLELGDSALYLCASSPGHVGGGYGYTFGSGTRLTVV.

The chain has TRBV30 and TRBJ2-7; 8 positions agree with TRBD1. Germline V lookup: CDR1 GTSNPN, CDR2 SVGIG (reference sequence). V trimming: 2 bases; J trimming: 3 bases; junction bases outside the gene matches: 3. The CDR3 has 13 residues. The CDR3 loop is CAWSPGQDYEQYF. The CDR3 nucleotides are TGTGCCTGGAGTCCGGGACAGGACTACGAGCAGTACTTC.

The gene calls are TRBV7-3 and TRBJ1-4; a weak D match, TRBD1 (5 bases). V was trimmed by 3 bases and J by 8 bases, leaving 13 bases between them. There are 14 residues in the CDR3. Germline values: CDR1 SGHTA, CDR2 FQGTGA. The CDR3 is CASSFWGRPEKLFF. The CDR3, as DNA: TGTGCCAGCAGCTTCTGGGGCAGGCCCGAAAAACTGTTTTTT.

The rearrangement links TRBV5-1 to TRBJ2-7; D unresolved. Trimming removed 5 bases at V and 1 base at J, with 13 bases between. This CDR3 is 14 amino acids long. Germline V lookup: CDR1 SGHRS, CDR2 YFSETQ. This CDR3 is CASRVNSVSYEQYF. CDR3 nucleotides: TGCGCCAGCAGGGTGAACTCCGTTTCCTACGAGCAGTACTTC.

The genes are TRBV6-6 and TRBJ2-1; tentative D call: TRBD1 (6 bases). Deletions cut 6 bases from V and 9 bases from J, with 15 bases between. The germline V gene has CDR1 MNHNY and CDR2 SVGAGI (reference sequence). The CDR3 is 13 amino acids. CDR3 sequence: CASRTIGTSEQFF. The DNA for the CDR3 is TGTGCCAGCAGGACGATCGGGACATCTGAGCAGTTCTTC.